This T cell receptor beta chain was identified in a study of identical twins. A remark on this clonotype: Its specificity is unknown.

TCRdb reprocessed the 5' RACE reads via MiXCR and lists one record per CDR3 protein. The sample shows roughly 720,000 distinct CDR3 sequences, roughly 20% of them seen only once. Study-wide points: There was an excess of low generation probability in the out-of-frame alpha sequences that twins shared.

Trimming took 5 bases from V and 3 from J, leaving 11 bases between them. This CDR3 region has 12 residues. Germline loops: CDR1 DFQATT, CDR2 SNEGSKA (reference sequence). This same sample was also taken into another study, of T cells expressing NK-cell markers. That report adds: A handful of donors showed these clonotypes also leading the CD3+CD56-NKG2C+ fraction.

The V and J genes are TRBV20-1 and TRBJ2-7; the D is unclear. What was sequenced was PBMCs. The clonotype originates from a woman between 18 and 30 years old in good health. The CDR3 sequence is CSALSPSYEQYF. DNA for the CDR3: TGCAGTGCTCTTAGTCCCAGCTACGAGCAGTACTTC.